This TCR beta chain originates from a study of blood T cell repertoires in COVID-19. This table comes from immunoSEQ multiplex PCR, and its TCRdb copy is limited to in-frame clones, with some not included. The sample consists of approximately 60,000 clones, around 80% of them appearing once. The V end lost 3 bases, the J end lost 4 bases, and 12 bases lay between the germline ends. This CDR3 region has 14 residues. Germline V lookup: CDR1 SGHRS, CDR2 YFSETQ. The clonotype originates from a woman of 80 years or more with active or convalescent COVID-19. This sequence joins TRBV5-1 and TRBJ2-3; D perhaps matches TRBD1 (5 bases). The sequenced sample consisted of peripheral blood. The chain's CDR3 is CASSWQGLADTQYF. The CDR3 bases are TGCGCCAGCAGCTGGCAGGGCCTTGCAGATACGCAGTATTTT.